This T cell receptor (beta chain) is drawn from a study of cytomegalovirus exposure and HLA in healthy donors. This clone was seen a few times. Its target is not known. With 60 Vbeta and 13 Jbeta primers, the PCR was carried out. Clones were read by immunoSEQ multiplex PCR, and TCRdb kept only the in-frame ones, dropping some. The table lists under 150,000 clones, 79% of them singletons, with roughly 2% in the top ten. Whole-study results and caveats: An analysis that was carried out later associated some 17,000 TCR beta sequences with HLA alleles at 0.05 false discovery rate. Rarity marked most TCR sequences, yet some public TCRs occurred in many donors. Researchers reportedly found TCR beta sequences accurately predicted most subjects' HLA-A and HLA-B alleles.

Sequencing used PBMCs. The sequence was collected from a man between 18 and 35 years old in good health and CMV-seronegative.

The CDR3 here is CASSPYNYNEQFF. CDR3 DNA: TGTGCCAGCAGCCCTTATAACTACAATGAGCAGTTCTTC. J is TRBJ2-1 and V is TRBV7-2; D uncertain. CDR1 SGHTA and CDR2 FQGNSA come from the germline V gene. This CDR3 is built from 13 residues. The V end lost 5 bases, the J end lost 3 bases, and 8 bases lay between the germline ends.